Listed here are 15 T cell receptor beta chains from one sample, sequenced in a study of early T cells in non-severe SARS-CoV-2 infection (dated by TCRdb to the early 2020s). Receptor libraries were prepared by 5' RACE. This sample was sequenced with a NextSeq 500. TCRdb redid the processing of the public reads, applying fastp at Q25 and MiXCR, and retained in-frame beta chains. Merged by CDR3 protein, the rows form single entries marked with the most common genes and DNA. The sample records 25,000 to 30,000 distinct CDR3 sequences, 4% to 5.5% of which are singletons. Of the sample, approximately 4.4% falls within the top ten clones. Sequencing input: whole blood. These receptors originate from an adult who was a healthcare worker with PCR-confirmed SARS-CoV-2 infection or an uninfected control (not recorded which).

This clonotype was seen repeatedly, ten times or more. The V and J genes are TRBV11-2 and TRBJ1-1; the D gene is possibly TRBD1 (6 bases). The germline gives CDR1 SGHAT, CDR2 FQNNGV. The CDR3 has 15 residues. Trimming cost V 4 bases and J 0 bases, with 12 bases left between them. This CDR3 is CASSSVDSMNTEAFF. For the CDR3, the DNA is TGTGCCAGCAGCTCCGTGGACAGCATGAACACTGAAGCTTTCTTT.

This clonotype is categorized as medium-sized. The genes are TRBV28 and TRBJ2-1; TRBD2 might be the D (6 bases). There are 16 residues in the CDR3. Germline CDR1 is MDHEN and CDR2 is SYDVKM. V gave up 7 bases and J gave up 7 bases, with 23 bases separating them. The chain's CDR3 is CASKRGSTGPLNEQFF. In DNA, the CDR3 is TGTGCCAGCAAACGGGGGTCAACGGGACCTCTTAATGAGCAGTTCTTC.

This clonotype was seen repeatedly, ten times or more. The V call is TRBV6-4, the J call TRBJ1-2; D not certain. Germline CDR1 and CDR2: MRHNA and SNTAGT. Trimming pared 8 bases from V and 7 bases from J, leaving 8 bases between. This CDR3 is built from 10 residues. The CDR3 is CASPEGGYTF. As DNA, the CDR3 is TGTGCCAGCCCGGAGGGTGGCTACACCTTC.

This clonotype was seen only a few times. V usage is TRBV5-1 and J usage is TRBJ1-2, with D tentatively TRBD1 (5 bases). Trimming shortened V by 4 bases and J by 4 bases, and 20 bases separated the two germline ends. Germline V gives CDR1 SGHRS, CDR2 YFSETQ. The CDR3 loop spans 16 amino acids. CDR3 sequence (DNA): TGCGCCAGCAGCCTAAACCGGGACCCAAGTGCCTATGGCTACACCTTC. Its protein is CASSLNRDPSAYGYTF.

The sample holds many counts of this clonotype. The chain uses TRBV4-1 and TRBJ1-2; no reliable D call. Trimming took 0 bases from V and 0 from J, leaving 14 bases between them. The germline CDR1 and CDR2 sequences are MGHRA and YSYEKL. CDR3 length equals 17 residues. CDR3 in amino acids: CASSQEKGAGTNYGYTF. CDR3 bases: TGCGCCAGCAGCCAAGAGAAGGGCGCGGGGACTAACTATGGCTACACCTTC.

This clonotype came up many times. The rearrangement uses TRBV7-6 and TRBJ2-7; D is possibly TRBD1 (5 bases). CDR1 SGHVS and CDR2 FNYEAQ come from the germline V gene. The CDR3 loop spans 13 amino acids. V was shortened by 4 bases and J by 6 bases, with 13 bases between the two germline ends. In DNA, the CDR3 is TGTGCCAGCAGCTCGCTAGGGGCCGGCGAGCAGTACTTC. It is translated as CASSSLGAGEQYF.

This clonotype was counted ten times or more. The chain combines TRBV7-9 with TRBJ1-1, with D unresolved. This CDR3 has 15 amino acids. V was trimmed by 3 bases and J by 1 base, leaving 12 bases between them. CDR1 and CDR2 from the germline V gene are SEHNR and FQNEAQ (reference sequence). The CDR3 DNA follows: TGTGCCAGCAGCTTTCCCCCCCCGGAGAACACTGAAGCTTTCTTT. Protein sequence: CASSFPPPENTEAFF.

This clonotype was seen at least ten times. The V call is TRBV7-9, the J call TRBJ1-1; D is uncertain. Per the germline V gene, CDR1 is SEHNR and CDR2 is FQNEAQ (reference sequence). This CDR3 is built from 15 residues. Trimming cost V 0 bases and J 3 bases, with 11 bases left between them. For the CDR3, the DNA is TGTGCCAGCAGCTTAGCGGGCAGGCGGGACACTGAAGCTTTCTTT. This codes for CASSLAGRRDTEAFF.

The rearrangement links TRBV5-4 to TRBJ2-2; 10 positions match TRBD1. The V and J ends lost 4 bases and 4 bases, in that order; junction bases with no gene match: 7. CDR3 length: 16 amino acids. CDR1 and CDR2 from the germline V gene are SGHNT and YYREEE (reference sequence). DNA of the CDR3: TGTGCCAGCAGCGATCGGACAGGGGGTTTCACCGGGGAGCTGTTTTTT. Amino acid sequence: CASSDRTGGFTGELFF.

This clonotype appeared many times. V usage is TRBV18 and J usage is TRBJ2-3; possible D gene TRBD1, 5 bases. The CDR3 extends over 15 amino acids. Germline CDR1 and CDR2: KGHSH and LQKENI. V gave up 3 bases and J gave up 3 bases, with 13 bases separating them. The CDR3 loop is CASSPRATGTDTQYF. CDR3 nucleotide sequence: TGTGCCAGCTCACCCAGGGCGACCGGGACAGATACGCAGTATTTT. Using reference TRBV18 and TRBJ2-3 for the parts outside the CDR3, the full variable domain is NAGVMQNPRHLVRRRGQEARLRCSPMKGHSHVYWYRQLPEEGLKFMVYLQKENIIDESGMPKERFSAEFPKEGPSILRIQQVVRGDSAAYFCASSPRATGTDTQYFGPGTRLTVL.

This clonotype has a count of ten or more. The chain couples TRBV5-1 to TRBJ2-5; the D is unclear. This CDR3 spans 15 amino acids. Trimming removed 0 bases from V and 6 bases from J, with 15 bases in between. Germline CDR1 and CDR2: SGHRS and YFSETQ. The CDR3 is CASSLGTIDVKTQYF. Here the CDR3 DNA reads TGCGCCAGCAGCTTGGGAACTATCGACGTGAAGACCCAGTACTTC.

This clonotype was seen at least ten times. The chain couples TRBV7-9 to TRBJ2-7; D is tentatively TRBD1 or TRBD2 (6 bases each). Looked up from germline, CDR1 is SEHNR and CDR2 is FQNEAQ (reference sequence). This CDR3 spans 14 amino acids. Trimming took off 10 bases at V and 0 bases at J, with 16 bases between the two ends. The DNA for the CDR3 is TGTGCCACTTGGGGGCGGGACAACTCCTACGAGCAGTACTTC. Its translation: CATWGRDNSYEQYF.

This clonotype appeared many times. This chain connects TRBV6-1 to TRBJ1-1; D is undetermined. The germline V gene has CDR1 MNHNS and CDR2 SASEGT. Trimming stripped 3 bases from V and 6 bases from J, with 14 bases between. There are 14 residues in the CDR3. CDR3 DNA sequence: TGTGCCAGCAGTGATCACCGACGAGGCGCTGAAGCTTTCTTT. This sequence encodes CASSDHRRGAEAFF.

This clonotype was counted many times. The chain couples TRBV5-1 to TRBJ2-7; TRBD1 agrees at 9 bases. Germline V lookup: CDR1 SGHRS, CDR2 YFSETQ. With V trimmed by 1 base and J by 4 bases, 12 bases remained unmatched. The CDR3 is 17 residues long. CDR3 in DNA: TGCGCCAGCAGCTTGATGCCCGGGACAGGGAAGCAGTACGAGCAGTACTTC. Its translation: CASSLMPGTGKQYEQYF.

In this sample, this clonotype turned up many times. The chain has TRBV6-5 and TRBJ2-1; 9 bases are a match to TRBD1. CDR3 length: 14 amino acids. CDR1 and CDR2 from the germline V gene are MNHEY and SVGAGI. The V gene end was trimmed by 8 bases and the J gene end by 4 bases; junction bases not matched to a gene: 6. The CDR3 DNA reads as TGTGCCAGCTTCGCCGGGACAGGGTACAATGAGCAGTTCTTC. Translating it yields CASFAGTGYNEQFF.